The clone carrying this TCR beta chain was observed a handful of times. This sample is part of a study of patients and donors after allogeneic stem cell transplantation. MiXCR was run by TCRdb on the RT-PCR reads, yielding one entry per CDR3 protein. This sample has more than 150,000 distinct CDR3 sequences, with around two fifths found just once. This CDR3 has 16 residues. Looked up from germline, CDR1 is LGHNA and CDR2 is YSLEER. The germline V and J ends were trimmed by 1 base and 1 base, with 8 bases remaining between them. The V call is TRBV4-3, the J call TRBJ1-6; D gene ambiguous. Material: blood, either unsorted or a sorted T cell fraction (not recorded which). The clonotype comes from a human donor who was either an allogeneic HSCT recipient or a stem cell or donor lymphocyte infusion donor (not recorded which). It is not recorded whose cells these are; they may come from a transplant donor. The CDR3: CASSQVWGSYNSPLHF. The CDR3 DNA follows: TGCGCCAGCAGCCAAGTATGGGGATCCTATAATTCACCCCTCCACTTT.